Included here is one TCR beta chain sequence, with context. What it recognizes is unknown. Per germline, CDR1 SGHNT and CDR2 YYREEE (reference sequence). This CDR3 spans 14 amino acids. The V segment lost 0 bases and the J segment 6 bases; nucleotides outside the gene matches: 4. The sample is drawn from a study of T cell repertoires in cytomegalovirus infection. Overall study context: Used in the study were CMV epitopes, some recently identified and HLA-C-restricted, others well-studied and HLA-B-restricted. Through public TCR beta signatures, both CMV infection and matching HLA type were indicated.

Study-level findings and limits: Frequencies of public TCR beta families were cumulated, and this identified carriers of CMV plus the relevant HLA. CMV-specific TCR beta clonotypes restricted by HLA-C were the ones dominating the ex vivo response.

TCRdb reprocessed the reads with MiXCR, giving one entry per CDR3 protein. The repertoire holds about 100,000 distinct CDR3 sequences, with around 28% as singletons. Sequenced material: CD8+ T cells from cultured PBMCs, taken from culture after CMV antigen stimulation. This clonotype was sampled from a human donor in good health (CMV status not recorded). Some clones in this sample may be carry-over from other donors' samples. The V and J genes are TRBV5-4 and TRBJ2-7; 9 bases fit TRBD1. The CDR3 protein is CASSLDRGLPEQYF. CDR3 DNA: TGTGCCAGCAGCTTGGACAGGGGGCTTCCCGAGCAGTACTTC. The entire variable domain, with the rest obtained from reference TRBV5-4 and TRBJ2-7, is as follows: ETGVTQSPTHLIKTRGQQVTLRCSSQSGHNTVSWYQQALGQGPQFIFQYYREEENGRGNFPPRFSGLQFPNYSSELNVNALELDDSALYLCASSLDRGLPEQYFGPGTRLTVT.